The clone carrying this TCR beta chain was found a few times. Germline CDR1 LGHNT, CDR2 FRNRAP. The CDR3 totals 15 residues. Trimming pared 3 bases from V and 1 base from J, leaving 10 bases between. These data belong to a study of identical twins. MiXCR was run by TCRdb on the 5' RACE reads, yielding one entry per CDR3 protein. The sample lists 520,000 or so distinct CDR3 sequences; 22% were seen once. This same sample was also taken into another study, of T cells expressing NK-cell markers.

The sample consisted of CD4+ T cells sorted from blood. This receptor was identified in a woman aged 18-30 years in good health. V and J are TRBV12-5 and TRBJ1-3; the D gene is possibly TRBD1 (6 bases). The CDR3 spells CASGLRDTSGNTIYF. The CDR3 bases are TGTGCTAGTGGTTTAAGGGACACATCTGGAAACACCATATATTTT.